One TCR beta chain is described in this entry. The data were taken from a study of OX40 agonist ivuxolimab in advanced cancers. CDR3 length: 13 residues. Per the germline V gene, CDR1 is MNHEY and CDR2 is SVGAGI. V lost 5 bases to trimming and J lost 9 bases; unmatched junction nucleotides: 9. The protocol was immunoSEQ multiplex PCR, while the TCRdb copy is restricted to in-frame clones and leaves out a portion. This sample has about 63,000 clones, with roughly 73% found just once. The material sequenced was CD4+ or CD8+ T cells sorted from blood, taken in a trial of the OX40 agonist ivuxolimab. The origin of this receptor is an adult with an advanced solid tumor such as melanoma, head and neck, liver or kidney cancer. V gene TRBV6-5 combines with J gene TRBJ1-1, with 7 bases matching TRBD1. The CDR3 sequence is CASSLPRQGKAFF. CDR3 sequence (DNA): TGTGCCAGCAGTCTCCCTCGACAGGGAAAAGCTTTCTTT.